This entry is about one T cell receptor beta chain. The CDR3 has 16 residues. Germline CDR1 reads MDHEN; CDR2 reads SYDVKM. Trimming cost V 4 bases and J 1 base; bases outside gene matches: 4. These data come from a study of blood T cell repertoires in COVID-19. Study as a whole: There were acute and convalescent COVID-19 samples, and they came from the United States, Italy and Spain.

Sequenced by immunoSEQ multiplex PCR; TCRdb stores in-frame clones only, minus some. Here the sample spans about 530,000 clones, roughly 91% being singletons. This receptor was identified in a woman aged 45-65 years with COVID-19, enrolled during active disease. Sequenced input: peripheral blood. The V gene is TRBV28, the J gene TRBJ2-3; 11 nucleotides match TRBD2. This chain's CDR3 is CASSSSGGPGTDTQYF. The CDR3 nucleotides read TGTGCCAGCAGTTCTAGCGGGGGGCCCGGCACAGATACGCAGTATTTT.